This entry features one TCR beta chain sequence. This clonotype was seen ten or more times. Its antigen is not yet known. Qualities for individual bases were not recorded, and no much larger clone is one base off. The data were obtained in a study of T cells in Graves' hyperthyroidism and ophthalmopathy (dated by TCRdb to about 2019). For the wider study: Peripheral blood was collected at initial diagnosis, before any treatment. To identify distinguishing TCR V-J signatures, a discovery cohort of roughly 100 patients was used, comprising 43 with Graves' ophthalmopathy and around 57 with stable Graves' hyperthyroidism. Prospective prediction of ophthalmopathy was tested in an independent validation cohort consisting of 18 to 20 hyperthyroidism patients and 15 to 17 patients who later progressed to ophthalmopathy. The approximately 97 discovery patients were randomly divided into training and test sets at a 7:3 ratio. The study also compared thyroid tissue and blood T-cell repertoires from over 5 Graves' hyperthyroidism patients. Following sampling, methimazole starting at 30 mg daily was given to hyperthyroidism patients, and high-dose intravenous methylprednisolone was given to ophthalmopathy patients. The paper reports TCR Vbeta CDR3 sequencing of over 120 peripheral blood samples: around 45 ophthalmopathy, 70 to 85 hyperthyroidism and around 17 progressor patients. General findings and caveats noted by the study authors: Ophthalmopathy was separated from stable hyperthyroidism by a 13 V-J signature model, with 85% to 90% sensitivity and approximately 84% specificity obtained in cross-validation and 80%/75% obtained in testing. In validation, progression to ophthalmopathy was predicted by the model with 70% to 71% sensitivity and around 76% specificity, a median of about 6 months before onset. Sample size was not statistically predetermined, and blinding of investigators to group allocation was not performed. Blood samples also contained most of the expanded thyroid clonotypes (frequency above 0.001), which suggests that blood repertoires may reflect thyroid immune responses.

The TCR beta CDR3 regions were amplified from RNA transcripts. For the first round of RT-PCR on the TCR CDR3, the HTBI primer set was used together with the Qiagen OneStep RT-PCR kit. Libraries were constructed in a second round of multiplex PCR, after which size selection and purification were performed. Sequencing of the libraries was done on an Illumina HiSeq2000 using paired-end 100 bp reads. As for how the authors treated the data: SOAPnuke was used to process the raw data, throwing out any read that contained adapters or uncalled bases, had a mean Phred below 15, or lacked an exact constant-primer or identifier match. COPE v1.2.5 was used to merge the high-quality paired reads, and each unique nucleotide sequence was defined as a clonotype. MiTCR v1.1 was used to align clonotypes to the IMGT TRBV, TRBD and TRBJ reference segments. Only V-J combinations with frequency above 0.0001, covering 99.2% of repertoires, were analysed. The TCS score was defined as F50 (clonal expansion) divided by E x V (chaos), with BLOSUM62-based TCRdist calculated between CDR3 peptides within each V-J. Welch's t-statistics and random forest reduced several hundred V-J features to 10 to 15, which were used in a naive Bayes classifier (R e1071). The public reads were run again by TCRdb, first through fastp at Q25 and then through MiXCR, and only productive beta chains were kept. Each CDR3 protein gets just one entry, which takes the most common genes and DNA from the rows behind it. The V and J calls, along with clone size, are taken from TCRdb and not from the paper's own processing. The sample records around 300,000 distinct CDR3 sequences, around 15% of which are singletons. Approximately 7.9% of the sample goes to the ten largest clones.

A patient counted as having stable Graves' hyperthyroidism if no progression to ophthalmopathy occurred over 18 months of follow-up. The hyperthyroidism patients were between 18 and 65 years old and newly diagnosed, with a disease duration of less than 2 months. The study excluded patients with uncontrolled infections, other autoimmune diseases, pregnancy or lactation. Diagnoses were established on the basis of clinical symptoms, serum thyroxine and TRAb, thyroid ultrasound, and orbital computed tomography. Ficoll-Paque density gradient centrifugation was used to isolate PBMCs from 8.5 to 10 ml of fresh peripheral blood. Total RNA was extracted using Trizol reagent, and RNA quality was assessed on an Agilent 2100 Bioanalyzer. After removal of 10 bases from V and 3 bases from J, the junction retains 3 bases not matched to a gene. There are 12 amino acids in the CDR3, from cysteine to phenylalanine inclusive. The DNA shown is the 36-base CDR3, in frame from base 1.

The sequence is built from TRBV12-3 or TRBV12-4 and TRBJ2-1, and 7 junction bases match TRBD2. The sequenced sample was blood. This clonotype originated in a woman aged 35 to 49 with Graves' hyperthyroidism. Here is the DNA: TGTGCCACGGGGAGGGACTACAATGAGCAGTTCTTC. It translates to CATGRDYNEQFF.